Each of the 25 T cell receptor beta chains below was sequenced from the same sample in a study of shared clonotypes between healthy human individuals. The method was immunoSEQ multiplex PCR; TCRdb's version includes in-frame clones alone and lacks a portion of them. The table lists about 110,000 clones, 65% to 75% of them singletons. Sequencing was performed on memory CD8+ T cells sorted from blood. The subset is: CD45RO+ cells pooled with CCR7-negative TemRA cells. The receptors come from a woman in her twenties or thirties in good health.

The rearrangement links TRBV27 to TRBJ2-2, with D hard to call. Trimming left V 2 bases short and J 5 bases short, with 9 bases between. The CDR3 totals 14 residues. Per germline, CDR1 MNHEY and CDR2 SMNVEV (reference sequence). For the CDR3, the DNA is TGTGCCAGCAGTTTAGTGGCGGCAACCGGGGAGCTGTTTTTT. It translates to CASSLVAATGELFF.

This clone was recorded once. The CDR3 loop is CASSESWVDGYTF. The CDR3 DNA sequence: TGTGCCAGCAGCGAAAGTTGGGTGGATGGCTACACCTTC. J is TRBJ1-2 and V is TRBV7-8; no clear D. V lost 5 bases, J lost 6 bases, and 13 bases lay in between. Germline CDR1 and CDR2: SGHVS and FQNEAQ. This CDR3 contains 13 residues.

The chain combines TRBV25-1 with TRBJ2-3; D is ambiguous. Germline lookup yields CDR1 MGHDK and CDR2 SYGVNS. The V and J ends lost 7 bases and 2 bases respectively, with 22 bases between them. The CDR3 sequence is 17 residues long. CDR3 residues: CASTPVVWNNNTDTQYF. In DNA, the CDR3 is TGTGCCAGCACCCCGGTGGTGTGGAATAATAACACAGATACGCAGTATTTT.

V gene TRBV4-1 combines with J gene TRBJ2-3; TRBD1 is a possible D gene (6 bases). V lost 3 bases to trimming and J lost 4 bases, with 11 bases between them. The germline V gene has CDR1 MGHRA and CDR2 YSYEKL. There are 14 residues in the CDR3. Here the CDR3 reads CASSHQGLSDTQYF. In DNA, the CDR3 is TGCGCCAGCAGCCATCAGGGGTTGTCAGATACGCAGTATTTT.

V usage is TRBV28 and J usage is TRBJ2-4; tentative D call: TRBD1 (5 bases). Germline V lookup: CDR1 MDHEN, CDR2 SYDVKM. There are 14 residues in the CDR3. V lost 6 bases and J lost 5, with 14 bases in between. This CDR3 reads CASRSWGRENIQYF. The CDR3 region has the DNA TGTGCCAGCAGGTCCTGGGGCAGGGAAAACATTCAGTACTTC.

The chain carries TRBV5-1 and TRBJ1-3; no firm D call. Germline V gene sequence: CDR1 SGHRS, CDR2 YFSETQ. The germline V and J ends were trimmed by 4 bases and 8 bases, with 13 bases remaining between them. The CDR3 is 13 residues long. CDR3 sequence reads: CASSKRRADTIYF. The CDR3 coding sequence is TGCGCCAGCAGCAAAAGACGGGCTGACACCATATATTTT.

The J gene is TRBJ2-5, the V gene TRBV15, with D perhaps matching TRBD1 (5 bases). Trimming shortened V by 5 bases and J by 5 bases, and 12 bases separated the two germline ends. Germline V lookup: CDR1 LNHNV, CDR2 YYDKDF (reference sequence). This CDR3 has 13 amino acids. The CDR3 sequence is CATSQLGRETQYF. The CDR3 DNA is TGTGCCACCAGCCAATTGGGGCGGGAGACCCAGTACTTC.

This clone was recorded only once. V is TRBV9 and J is TRBJ1-1; 7 nucleotides line up with TRBD1. V trimming: 4 bases; J trimming: 5 bases; junction bases outside the gene matches: 5. The germline CDR1 and CDR2 sequences are SGDLS and YYNGEE. The CDR3 runs 13 residues. As DNA, the CDR3 is TGTGCCAGCAGCCACAGGGGCTGGACTGAAGCTTTCTTT. Translated, it gives CASSHRGWTEAFF.

The chain employs TRBV5-4 and TRBJ2-6; unclear D gene. V was shortened by 0 bases and J by 2 bases, with 6 bases between the two germline ends. The CDR3 covers 15 residues. CDR1 and CDR2 from the germline V gene are SGHNT and YYREEE (reference sequence). The CDR3 loop reads CASSLAGAGANVLTF. CDR3 DNA: TGTGCCAGCAGCTTGGCTGGGGCTGGGGCCAACGTCCTGACTTTC. Complete variable domain (other parts from reference TRBV5-4 and TRBJ2-6): ETGVTQSPTHLIKTRGQQVTLRCSSQSGHNTVSWYQQALGQGPQFIFQYYREEENGRGNFPPRFSGLQFPNYSSELNVNALELDDSALYLCASSLAGAGANVLTFGAGSRLTVL.

The J gene is TRBJ1-1, the V gene TRBV7-9; TRBD1 is a possible D gene (6 bases). Per germline, CDR1 SEHNR and CDR2 FQNEAQ (reference sequence). This CDR3 contains 14 residues. The germline V and J ends were trimmed by 7 bases and 3 bases, with 15 bases remaining between them. The CDR3: CASTRGRFDTEAFF. CDR3 coding DNA: TGTGCCAGCACCCGGGGGCGCTTTGACACTGAAGCTTTCTTT.

The rearrangement links TRBV6-5 to TRBJ1-2; D gene unclear. Trimming removed 4 bases from V and 4 bases from J, with 19 bases in between. This CDR3 comprises 16 residues. From germline, CDR1 is MNHEY and CDR2 SVGAGI. CDR3 DNA: TGTGCCAGCAGTTCTAAACTCGCCCATCGCATCTATGGCTACACCTTC. It encodes CASSSKLAHRIYGYTF.

The chain carries TRBV27 and TRBJ2-7; D unresolved. Germline CDR1 and CDR2: MNHEY and SMNVEV (reference sequence). The V end lost 2 bases, the J end lost 1 base, and 9 bases lay between the germline ends. This CDR3 is 14 amino acids long. As DNA, the CDR3 is TGTGCCAGCAGTTTAATGGGATTATCCTACGAGCAGTACTTC. As protein: CASSLMGLSYEQYF.

The genes are TRBV25-1 and TRBJ2-5; unclear D gene. The V end was cut by 3 bases, the J end by 1 base, with 3 bases between. Germline CDR1 and CDR2: MGHDK and SYGVNS. The CDR3 has 12 residues. The CDR3 protein is CASSDSQETQYF. The CDR3 region has the DNA TGTGCCAGCAGTGACTCCCAAGAGACCCAGTACTTC. Combining the CDR3 with reference TRBV25-1 and TRBJ2-5 gives the whole variable domain EADIYQTPRYLVIGTGKKITLECSQTMGHDKMYWYQQDPGMELHLIHYSYGVNSTEKGDLSSESTVSRIRTEHFPLTLESARPSHTSQYLCASSDSQETQYFGPGTRLLVL.

This sequence joins TRBV6-6 and TRBJ2-1, with 14 bases that match TRBD2. Looked up from germline, CDR1 is MNHNY and CDR2 is SVGAGI (reference sequence). J lost 5 bases, V lost 5 bases, and 2 bases had no gene match. The CDR3 sequence is 15 residues long. Here the CDR3 reads CASSGTSGSHNEQFF. The CDR3 DNA is TGTGCCAGCAGTGGGACTAGCGGGAGCCACAATGAGCAGTTCTTC.

This clone was picked up one time. The CDR3 is CASSATKGAEQYF. CDR3 DNA: TGTGCCAGCAGCGCCACCAAAGGGGCCGAGCAGTACTTC. The chain recombines TRBV9 with TRBJ2-7; a weak D match, TRBD1 (5 bases). V was cut by 3 bases and J by 6 bases, with 13 bases left in between. The CDR3 spans 13 residues. Germline CDR1 and CDR2: SGDLS and YYNGEE.

This chain connects TRBV27 to TRBJ2-5; tentative D call: TRBD2 (5 bases). The assigned J gene may be wrong: the sequence end matches TRBJ2-7 better. CDR3 length: 12 residues. Germline V gene data show CDR1 as MNHEY and CDR2 as SMNVEV (reference sequence). The CDR3 protein is CASFSASYEQYF. In DNA, the CDR3 is TGTGCCAGCTTTAGCGCAAGCTACGAGCAGTACTTC.

V is TRBV29-1 and J is TRBJ2-1, with 7 bases that match TRBD1. Germline V gene data show CDR1 as SQVTM and CDR2 as ANQGSEA. Trimming removed 3 bases from V and 6 bases from J; junction bases left unmatched: 8. This CDR3 has 14 amino acids. CDR3 sequence (DNA): TGCAGCGTTGATGACAGGGACGGCGGCAATGAGCAGTTCTTC. Translation: CSVDDRDGGNEQFF.

With respect to this clone: Since a far larger clone is one base different, this is likely a read error. The V gene is TRBV7-9, the J gene TRBJ1-2; 9 bases align to TRBD1. V lost 1 base, J lost 6 bases, and 0 bases stayed unmatched. CDR1 and CDR2 (germline): SEHNR, FQNEAQ (reference sequence). This CDR3 comprises 13 residues. The CDR3 spells CASSLGTGDGYTF. The CDR3 nucleotides read TGTGCCAGCAGCTTAGGGACAGGGGATGGCTACACCTTC.

The rearrangement links TRBV27 to TRBJ2-7, with D possibly TRBD1 on 6 matching bases. Trimming took off 1 base at V and 5 bases at J, with 9 bases between the two ends. CDR1 is MNHEY, CDR2 SMNVEV, per germline (reference sequence). The CDR3 sequence is 13 residues long. This CDR3 is CASSLLGAHEQYF. CDR3 coding DNA: TGTGCCAGCAGTTTATTGGGGGCCCACGAGCAGTACTTC.

J is TRBJ2-3 and V is TRBV6-5, with 8 bases lining up with TRBD1. V lost 6 bases, J lost 8 bases, and 13 bases stayed unmatched. The CDR3 has 15 amino acids. From germline, CDR1 is MNHEY and CDR2 SVGAGI. The CDR3 sequence: CASSQGQGPSATQYF. The CDR3 region has the DNA TGTGCCAGCAGCCAAGGACAGGGCCCGTCCGCTACGCAGTATTTT.

The chain carries TRBV27 and TRBJ1-5; a weak D match, TRBD1 (5 bases). The germline gives CDR1 MNHEY, CDR2 SMNVEV (reference sequence). V gave up 3 bases and J gave up 3 bases, with 12 bases separating them. The CDR3 extends over 15 amino acids. CDR3 sequence (DNA): TGTGCCAGCAGTTTTCGAGCAGGGATCAATCAGCCCCAGCATTTT. Protein: CASSFRAGINQPQHF.

The chain recombines TRBV4-1 with TRBJ1-5, with D tentatively TRBD1 (5 bases). Germline CDR1 reads MGHRA; CDR2 reads YSYEKL. Deletions cut 1 base from V and 5 bases from J, with 9 bases between. The CDR3 has 14 residues. The DNA of the CDR3 is TGCGCCAGCAGCCAAGCAGACAGTTATCAGCCCCAGCATTTT. This encodes CASSQADSYQPQHF.

The rearrangement joins TRBV9 to TRBJ2-6; D gene ambiguous. Germline V gives CDR1 SGDLS, CDR2 YYNGEE. The CDR3 loop spans 16 amino acids. Deletions cut 1 base from V and 1 base from J, with 9 bases between. CDR3 residues: CASSVMTVSGANVLTF. The CDR3, as DNA: TGTGCCAGCAGCGTAATGACTGTTTCTGGGGCCAACGTCCTGACTTTC.

The chain is built from TRBV6-5 and TRBJ2-1, with D unresolved. Germline CDR1 reads MNHEY; CDR2 reads SVGAGI. The CDR3 consists of 15 residues. Trimming cost V 4 bases and J 0 bases, with 10 bases left between them. CDR3 coding DNA: TGTGCCAGCAGTTTCGACCACAGCTCCTACAATGAGCAGTTCTTC. This translates into CASSFDHSSYNEQFF.

This clone was counted only a few times. The chain joins TRBV29-1 to TRBJ1-1; 11 bases are a match to TRBD1. The CDR3 is made up of 13 amino acids. Germline V gives CDR1 SQVTM, CDR2 ANQGSEA. With V trimmed by 6 bases and J by 4 bases, 4 bases remained unmatched. The CDR3, as DNA: TGCAGCGTGGGACAGGGGGAGGCCACTGAAGCTTTCTTT. Its protein product is CSVGQGEATEAFF.